This T cell receptor beta chain was obtained from a study of T cell responses to AZD1222 COVID-19 vaccine. For this clone: Its antigen remains unidentified.

J gave up 3 bases and V 2 bases, and 4 bases lay outside the gene matches. This CDR3 is 14 amino acids long. CDR1 and CDR2 from the germline V gene are GTSNPN and SVGIG (reference sequence). Study-level points and caveats: Two AZD1222 administrations were followed by greater Spike-specific TCR breadth and depth. Clonal diversity may have been underestimated in mostly white British donors. Seropositive AZD1222 recipients at baseline numbered only 6 or 7.

Samples with a second dose at about 4 or about 12 weeks were pooled together. Sequenced by immunoSEQ multiplex PCR; TCRdb stores in-frame clones only, minus some. The table includes roughly 110,000 clones, roughly 90% detected once. The sequences come from peripheral blood, collected 28 days after the second AZD1222 dose. The chain employs TRBV30 and TRBJ1-1; 9 bases agree with TRBD1. The receptor's source is an adult who received the AZD1222 COVID-19 vaccine. Here the CDR3 reads CAWSLTGGDTEAFF. Here the CDR3 DNA reads TGTGCCTGGAGTCTGACAGGGGGTGACACTGAAGCTTTCTTT.